The clone carrying this TCR beta chain appeared once. The source of the sample is a study of blood T cell repertoires in COVID-19. The data were produced by immunoSEQ multiplex PCR, yet TCRdb's version contains in-frame clones alone and is incomplete. The sample includes hundreds of thousands of clones, roughly 84% of them seen just once. CDR1 is SGHAT and CDR2 is FQNNGV in the germline V gene. V lost 2 bases and J lost 0, with 8 bases in between. The CDR3 totals 15 residues. The TCR originated in a woman under 30 who had been exposed to COVID-19. The genes are TRBV11-2 and TRBJ1-5; a weak D match, TRBD1 (6 bases). Sequencing was done on a sample of PBMCs or T cells enriched from blood (not recorded which). The CDR3 reads CASSLSGVSNQPQHF. CDR3 nucleotide sequence: TGTGCCAGCAGCTTATCAGGGGTTAGCAATCAGCCCCAGCATTTT.